These 28 T cell receptor beta chains originate from one sample sequenced in a study of blood T cell repertoires in COVID-19. The data were produced by immunoSEQ multiplex PCR, yet TCRdb's version contains in-frame clones alone and is incomplete. This table has around 250,000 clones, 88% appearing once. Sequenced sample: PBMCs or T cells enriched from blood (not recorded which). The source is a woman in her thirties or forties who had been exposed to COVID-19.

The V call is TRBV9, the J call TRBJ1-2; TRBD1 matches 7 bases. Germline assignment: CDR1 SGDLS and CDR2 YYNGEE. V dropped 4 bases and J dropped 4; count of bases not matched to a gene: 7. The length of the CDR3 is 14 residues. CDR3 region: CASSSQTGFYGYTF. CDR3 coding DNA: TGTGCCAGCAGCTCCCAGACAGGGTTCTATGGCTACACCTTC.

V usage is TRBV7-2 and J usage is TRBJ1-2; a weak D match, TRBD1 (6 bases). CDR1 is SGHTA and CDR2 is FQGNSA in the germline V gene. CDR3 length: 15 amino acids. V was trimmed by 1 base and J by 4 bases, leaving 13 bases between them. The CDR3 nucleotides read TGTGCCAGCAGCTTAGGCTCAGGGGTTTCCTATGGCTACACCTTC. This gives the protein CASSLGSGVSYGYTF.

The chain couples TRBV12-5 to TRBJ2-1; 10 nucleotides align to TRBD2. V shed 7 bases, J shed 10 bases, and the junction held 13 bases outside the gene matches. The CDR3 extends over 15 amino acids. The germline CDR1 and CDR2 sequences are LGHNT and FRNRAP. This CDR3 is CASDGSSGSPREQFF. The CDR3 nucleotides are TGTGCTAGTGACGGTTCTAGCGGGAGTCCCAGAGAGCAGTTCTTC.

The chain recombines TRBV14 with TRBJ2-1; tentative D call: TRBD1 (5 bases). The V gene lost 0 bases and the J gene lost 5 bases, with 14 bases spanning the gap. Looked up from germline, CDR1 is SGHDN and CDR2 is FVKESK. The length of the CDR3 is 16 residues. The CDR3 sequence: CASSQDLLRGNNEQFF. DNA of the CDR3: TGTGCCAGCAGCCAAGACCTCCTAAGGGGAAACAATGAGCAGTTCTTC.

This chain links TRBV5-4 with TRBJ1-2, with 11 bases lining up with TRBD1. The CDR3 has 16 amino acids. CDR1 and CDR2 (germline): SGHNT, YYREEE (reference sequence). Losses at the gene ends were 0 bases for V and 7 bases for J; bases not matched to a gene: 8. The CDR3 loop reads CASSLGGQGAKGGYTF. DNA of the CDR3: TGTGCCAGCAGCTTGGGCGGACAGGGGGCAAAGGGTGGCTACACCTTC.

This chain uses TRBV7-6 with TRBJ1-5; D is perhaps TRBD1 (6 bases). CDR1 and CDR2 (germline): SGHVS, FNYEAQ. The V end was cut by 1 base, the J end by 6 bases, with 13 bases between. The CDR3 is 15 amino acids. The CDR3 reads CASSLEPGAFQPQHF. CDR3 in DNA: TGTGCCAGCAGCTTAGAACCAGGGGCCTTTCAGCCCCAGCATTTT.

This clone has a handful of counts. The CDR3 DNA is TGTGCCAGCAGCCAGGGGGGTATAGGGGTTTCGGGAGGCTACACCTTC. Protein product: CASSQGGIGVSGGYTF. The V call is TRBV5-4, the J call TRBJ1-2; 7 bases map to TRBD1. Trimming removed 4 bases from V and 8 bases from J; junction bases left unmatched: 17. The CDR3 contains 16 residues. From germline, CDR1 is SGHNT and CDR2 YYREEE (reference sequence).

V gene TRBV2 combines with J gene TRBJ1-5; 8 bases line up with TRBD1. The CDR3 runs 15 residues. V shed 2 bases and J 6 bases; nucleotides not matched to a gene: 6. In germline, CDR1 is SNHLY, CDR2 FYNNEI. As DNA, the CDR3 is TGTGCCAGCAGTGAAACAGGGGGAATTGGTCAGCCCCAGCATTTT. Translating gives CASSETGGIGQPQHF.

This clone was detected a few times. The rearrangement joins TRBV7-2 to TRBJ2-7, with D tentatively TRBD2 (5 bases). Germline assignment: CDR1 SGHTA and CDR2 FQGNSA. The CDR3 spans 14 residues. Trimming removed 5 bases from V and 1 base from J, with 12 bases in between. This CDR3 reads CASSPSAGSYEQYF. The CDR3 DNA follows: TGTGCCAGCAGCCCGAGTGCGGGTTCCTACGAGCAGTACTTC.

This clone was observed a handful of times. The chain is built from TRBV20-1 and TRBJ2-4, with 7 bases fitting TRBD1. Germline V gives CDR1 DFQATT, CDR2 SNEGSKA (reference sequence). CDR3 length: 15 amino acids. J lost 2 bases, V lost 3 bases, and 7 bases had no gene match. In nucleotides, the CDR3 is TGCAGTGCTAGTGAAAGGGGGCCGTCCAAAAACATTCAGTACTTC. It yields the protein CSASERGPSKNIQYF.

This clone is a singleton in its sample. CDR3 bases: TGTGCCAGCAGTCTGGACAGACGCACCGGGGAGCTGTTTTTT. Residues: CASSLDRRTGELFF. The genes are TRBV2 and TRBJ2-2; D may be TRBD1 (6 bases). Germline V gene sequence: CDR1 SNHLY, CDR2 FYNNEI. The V end lost 5 bases, the J end lost 4 bases, and 11 bases lay between the germline ends. The CDR3 extends over 14 amino acids. Full variable domain (remainder filled in from reference TRBV2 and TRBJ2-2): EPEVTQTPSHQVTQMGQEVILRCVPISNHLYFYWYRQILGQKVEFLVSFYNNEISEKSEIFDDQFSVERPDGSNFTLKIRSTKLEDSAMYFCASSLDRRTGELFFGEGSRLTVL.

The CDR3 DNA reads as TGTGCCAGCAGTTACGGGAGTGTCATTGAAGCTTTCTTT. It encodes CASSYGSVIEAFF. The gene calls are TRBV6-5 and TRBJ1-1; D remains ambiguous. CDR3 size: 13 residues. Germline V gene data show CDR1 as MNHEY and CDR2 as SVGAGI. V lost 2 bases, J lost 7 bases, and 11 bases lay in between.

The chain links TRBV2 to TRBJ1-1; 9 bases fit TRBD1. From germline, CDR1 is SNHLY and CDR2 FYNNEI. The CDR3 has 14 amino acids. The V segment lost 5 bases and the J segment 2 bases; nucleotides outside the gene matches: 3. The DNA of the CDR3 is TGTGCCAGCAGTAGGGGACAGGGTAACACTGAAGCTTTCTTT. Protein sequence: CASSRGQGNTEAFF.

The CDR3 sequence is CASSLTSGRGETQYF. The CDR3 bases are TGTGCCAGCAGCCTGACTAGCGGGAGGGGAGAGACCCAGTACTTC. The genes are TRBV3-1 (or the pseudogene TRBV3-2) and TRBJ2-5; 14 bases match TRBD2. The germline CDR1 and CDR2 sequences are LGHDT and YNNKEL (reference sequence). This CDR3 is 15 amino acids long. V dropped 4 bases and J dropped 4; count of bases not matched to a gene: 2.

V is TRBV12-3 or TRBV12-4 and J is TRBJ1-4; possibly TRBD1 for D (5 bases). The CDR3 consists of 12 residues. Trimming removed 3 bases at V and 11 bases at J, with 10 bases between. The CDR3 DNA sequence: TGTGCCAGCAGTTTGGGGGGGAATAAACTGTTTTTT. It encodes CASSLGGNKLFF.

The chain links TRBV12-3 or TRBV12-4 to TRBJ1-5, with D perhaps TRBD1 (5 bases). Trimming pared 5 bases from V and 5 bases from J, leaving 10 bases between. The CDR3 runs to 13 residues. The CDR3 spells CASSGQGHQPQHF. The CDR3 DNA follows: TGTGCCAGCAGTGGGCAGGGCCATCAGCCCCAGCATTTT.

This clone was counted a single time. The chain joins TRBV6-2 or TRBV6-3 to TRBJ2-1; D is perhaps TRBD2 (5 bases). There are 13 residues in the CDR3. Germline lookup yields CDR1 MNHEY and CDR2 SVGEGT. Between the trimmed V and J ends, which lost 5 bases and 8 bases, there was a span of 13 bases. Written as DNA, the CDR3 is TGTGCCAGCAGTGATAGACTATTCCATGAGCAGTTCTTC. This gives the protein CASSDRLFHEQFF.

The CDR3 coding sequence is TGTGCCAGCAGCTTGGCTCGGGGGGGAACTGAAGCTTTCTTT. Translated, it gives CASSLARGGTEAFF. The V gene is TRBV5-5, the J gene TRBJ1-1, with D maybe TRBD1 (5 bases). The CDR3 has 14 residues. Germline CDR1 and CDR2: SGHKS and YYEKEE (reference sequence). V lost 0 bases to trimming and J lost 5 bases, with 11 bases between them. Using reference TRBV5-5 and TRBJ1-1 for the parts outside the CDR3, the full variable domain is DAGVTQSPTHLIKTRGQQVTLRCSPISGHKSVSWYQQVLGQGPQFIFQYYEKEERGRGNFPDRFSARQFPNYSSELNVNALLLGDSALYLCASSLARGGTEAFFGQGTRLTVV.

The chain links TRBV15 to TRBJ1-5; no reliable D call. The V end was cut by 2 bases, the J end by 0 bases, with 23 bases between. In germline, CDR1 is LNHNV, CDR2 YYDKDF (reference sequence). The CDR3 consists of 20 residues. The CDR3, as DNA: TGTGCCACCAGCAGACTTCCGCGGTCCACGCGACTACATAGCAATCAGCCCCAGCATTTT. It is translated as CATSRLPRSTRLHSNQPQHF.

This sequence joins TRBV7-9 and TRBJ1-1; 12 positions agree with TRBD1. V shed 6 bases, J shed 5 bases, and the junction held 13 bases outside the gene matches. This CDR3 region has 17 residues. Germline-derived CDR1 and CDR2 are SEHNR and FQNEAQ (reference sequence). The CDR3 nucleotides read TGTGCCAGCAGTTGGCCGGGACAGGGGGCGAAAGGGACTGAAGCTTTCTTT. Its translation: CASSWPGQGAKGTEAFF. The full variable domain, rest sourced from reference TRBV7-9 and TRBJ1-1, is DTGVSQNPRHKITKRGQNVTFRCDPISEHNRLYWYRQTLGQGPEFLTYFQNEAQLEKSRLLSDRFSAERPKGSFSTLEIQRTEQGDSAMYLCASSWPGQGAKGTEAFFGQGTRLTVV.

This clone appeared once. The chain uses TRBV6-4 and TRBJ1-6; no clear D. In germline, CDR1 is MRHNA, CDR2 SNTAGT. Trimming stripped 0 bases from V and 0 bases from J, with 9 bases between. CDR3 size: 17 residues. The CDR3 DNA reads as TGTGCCAGCAGTGACTCGAGGCGGAGCTCCTATAATTCACCCCTCCACTTT. It codes for CASSDSRRSSYNSPLHF.

The chain recombines TRBV7-9 with TRBJ2-5; 11 positions agree with TRBD2. The V segment lost 5 bases and the J segment 5 bases; nucleotides outside the gene matches: 7. This CDR3 is 15 amino acids long. Germline V gene sequence: CDR1 SEHNR, CDR2 FQNEAQ (reference sequence). For the CDR3, the DNA is TGTGCCAGCAGCCCCCTACTAGCGGGAGCGGAGACCCAGTACTTC. This sequence encodes CASSPLLAGAETQYF. The whole variable domain, filled in from reference TRBV7-9 and TRBJ2-5, reads DTGVSQNPRHKITKRGQNVTFRCDPISEHNRLYWYRQTLGQGPEFLTYFQNEAQLEKSRLLSDRFSAERPKGSFSTLEIQRTEQGDSAMYLCASSPLLAGAETQYFGPGTRLLVL.

The genes are TRBV28 and TRBJ1-3; maybe TRBD1 (6 bases). The CDR3 is 13 residues long. Trimming left V 8 bases short and J 0 bases short, with 8 bases between. Germline assignment: CDR1 MDHEN and CDR2 SYDVKM. The chain's CDR3 is CASVDSSGNTIYF. CDR3 DNA: TGTGCCAGCGTGGACAGCTCTGGAAACACCATATATTTT.

V and J are TRBV30 and TRBJ1-3, with a weak D call TRBD1 (6 bases). Germline CDR1 and CDR2: GTSNPN and SVGIG (reference sequence). Trimming left V 2 bases short and J 3 bases short, with 20 bases between. This CDR3 is built from 17 residues. CDR3 coding DNA: TGTGCCTGGAGTCCGAAAAGATCCGGGACAAGTGGAAACACCATATATTTT. This sequence encodes CAWSPKRSGTSGNTIYF.

V usage is TRBV19 and J usage is TRBJ1-5; D may be TRBD1 (6 bases). CDR1 and CDR2 from the germline V gene are LNHDA and SQIVND (reference sequence). The CDR3 totals 14 residues. V dropped 5 bases and J dropped 1 base, with 9 bases sitting between them. The CDR3 loop reads CASSLQGSNQPQHF. The CDR3 nucleotides are TGTGCCAGTAGTTTACAGGGAAGCAATCAGCCCCAGCATTTT.

The chain recombines TRBV7-7 with TRBJ2-5; 10 bases agree with TRBD2. The J segment lost 3 bases and the V segment lost 0 bases, leaving 4 bases of the junction unmatched. The CDR3 is 16 residues long. The V gene's germline CDR1 is SSHAT and CDR2 FNYEAQ (reference sequence). CDR3: CASSLALSGGEETQYF. In DNA, the CDR3 is TGTGCCAGCAGCTTAGCGTTAAGCGGGGGGGAAGAGACCCAGTACTTC. Full variable domain (outside the CDR3, taken from reference TRBV7-7 and TRBJ2-5): GAGVSQSPRYKVTKRGQDVTLRCDPISSHATLYWYQQALGQGPEFLTYFNYEAQPDKSGLPSDRFSAERPEGSISTLTIQRTEQRDSAMYRCASSLALSGGEETQYFGPGTRLLVL.

The chain recombines TRBV10-3 with TRBJ2-2, with 8 bases that match TRBD1. V gave up 6 bases and J gave up 2 bases; unmatched junction bases: 5. Looked up from germline, CDR1 is ENHRY and CDR2 is SYGVKD. This CDR3 is built from 15 residues. Here the CDR3 reads CAISDGTGNTGELFF. CDR3 DNA: TGTGCCATCAGCGATGGGACAGGTAACACCGGGGAGCTGTTTTTT.

This rearrangement joins TRBV28 to TRBJ2-7, with D maybe TRBD1 (5 bases). CDR1 and CDR2 (germline): MDHEN, SYDVKM. Trimming removed 6 bases at V and 0 bases at J, with 12 bases between. CDR3 length equals 14 residues. The CDR3 protein is CASRKIDSSYEQYF. CDR3 bases: TGTGCCAGCAGGAAGATAGACAGCTCCTACGAGCAGTACTTC.